This entry features one TCR beta chain sequence. No antigen is known for it. J was trimmed by 5 bases and V by 5 bases; bases with no gene match: 6. Germline CDR1 SGHTA, CDR2 FQGNSA. This CDR3 region has 14 residues. Healthy people donating bone marrow made up the donors. Donors sampled were nominally healthy, though unrecorded immune exposures were likely. These data come from a study of cytomegalovirus exposure and HLA in healthy donors. Findings and limits, study-wide: Analyzed later, association rates of TCRs varied across HLA loci, with DRB1 most and HLA-C fewest.

In the PCR, 60 Vbeta and 13 Jbeta primers were used. In the authors' methods: There were around 80 million unique TCR beta chains by a later count, and 10 million to 12 million of them were shared. This table comes from immunoSEQ multiplex PCR, and its TCRdb copy is limited to in-frame clones, with some not included. That table furnishes V, J and clone size, whereas the DNA furnished D and trimming. The sample has approximately 260,000 clones, 92% seen once. The receptor was derived from a girl aged 2-10 years in good health and CMV-seronegative. This chain connects TRBV7-2 to TRBJ2-7; 10 bases are shared with TRBD2. Sequencing was performed on PBMCs. The CDR3 loop is CASSLLAGVDEQYF. The CDR3 DNA is TGTGCCAGCAGCCTGCTAGCGGGAGTTGACGAGCAGTACTTC.